Sequencing of this T cell receptor beta chain was carried out in a study of blood T cell repertoires in COVID-19. Study overall: COVID-19 samples, acute and convalescent, were from the United States, Italy and Spain.

CDR1 LNHDA and CDR2 SQIVND come from the germline V gene (reference sequence). The CDR3 loop spans 12 amino acids. V shed 3 bases and J shed 7 bases, with 4 bases lying between them. In the original analysis: Reference gene primer amplification gave estimated nucleated cell counts. Some clones are missing from TCRdb's copy, which holds only in-frame ones; the method was immunoSEQ multiplex PCR. V and J calls and clone size come straight from that table; D and trimming were deduced from the DNA. Of roughly 60,000 clones in the sample, about 85% were seen once. This sequence was found in a human donor with acute or convalescent COVID-19. The donor label of this sample is uncertain. Sequenced: peripheral blood. V is TRBV19 and J is TRBJ1-6; D not resolved. The CDR3 is CASSISNSPLHF. The CDR3, as DNA: TGTGCCAGTAGTATTTCAAATTCACCCCTCCACTTT.